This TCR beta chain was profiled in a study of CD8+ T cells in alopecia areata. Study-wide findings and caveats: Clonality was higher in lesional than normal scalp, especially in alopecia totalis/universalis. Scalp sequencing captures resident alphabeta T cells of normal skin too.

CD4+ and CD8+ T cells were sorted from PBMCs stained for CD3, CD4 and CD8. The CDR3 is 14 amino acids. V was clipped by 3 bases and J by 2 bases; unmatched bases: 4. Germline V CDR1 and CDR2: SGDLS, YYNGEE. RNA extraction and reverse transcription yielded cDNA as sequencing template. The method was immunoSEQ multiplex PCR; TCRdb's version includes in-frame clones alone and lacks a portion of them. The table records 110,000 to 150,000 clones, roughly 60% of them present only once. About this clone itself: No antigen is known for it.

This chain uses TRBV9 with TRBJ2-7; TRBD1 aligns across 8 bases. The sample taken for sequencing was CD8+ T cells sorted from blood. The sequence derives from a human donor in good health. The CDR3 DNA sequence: TGTGCCAGCAGCGCCGGGACAGGTACCTACGAGCAGTACTTC. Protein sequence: CASSAGTGTYEQYF.